Shown below are 19 T cell receptor beta chains from a single sample sequenced in a study of blood T cell repertoires in COVID-19. Clones were sequenced by immunoSEQ multiplex PCR, and TCRdb holds only the in-frame ones, with some missing. The sample carries about 140,000 clones, approximately 89% recorded once. Sequencing used peripheral blood. These receptors were collected from a human donor in a cohort sampled during active COVID-19.

This chain connects TRBV6-6 to TRBJ2-1; TRBD1 aligns across 8 bases. The CDR3 consists of 15 residues. The V gene's germline CDR1 is MNHNY and CDR2 SVGAGI (reference sequence). Trimming at V came to 2 bases and at J to 7 bases, leaving 7 bases not matched to a gene. CDR3: CASSYTRTGRNEQFF. Written as DNA, the CDR3 is TGTGCCAGCAGTTACACGCGGACAGGGAGGAATGAGCAGTTCTTC.

This chain links TRBV27 with TRBJ1-1; D not certain. Germline CDR1 MNHEY, CDR2 SMNVEV (reference sequence). The CDR3 totals 14 residues. Deletions cut 2 bases from V and 0 bases from J, with 7 bases between. The CDR3 loop is CASSLGGLNTEAFF. The CDR3 bases are TGTGCCAGCAGTTTAGGAGGTTTGAACACTGAAGCTTTCTTT.

The V call is TRBV7-8, the J call TRBJ2-1, with 9 bases identical to TRBD2. In germline, CDR1 is SGHVS, CDR2 FQNEAQ. The CDR3 has 14 residues. After removal of 8 bases from V and 9 bases from J, the junction contained 11 bases not matched to a gene. The CDR3 sequence is CASRTAGGRREQFF. CDR3 DNA sequence: TGTGCCAGCCGAACAGCGGGGGGCCGGCGTGAGCAGTTCTTC.

The CDR3 protein is CASSLIENEQFF. The CDR3 DNA reads as TGTGCCAGCAGCTTGATCGAGAATGAGCAGTTCTTC. The genes are TRBV5-4 and TRBJ2-1; D call uncertain. This CDR3 contains 12 residues. Trimming cost V 1 base and J 7 bases, with 6 bases left between them. CDR1 is SGHNT, CDR2 YYREEE, per germline (reference sequence).

The chain has TRBV5-1 and TRBJ1-3; D perhaps matches TRBD1 (5 bases). The CDR3 sequence is 14 residues long. V was trimmed by 1 base and J by 0 bases, leaving 5 bases between them. CDR1 and CDR2 from the germline V gene are SGHRS and YFSETQ. CDR3 sequence: CASSLQGSGNTIYF. CDR3 nucleotides: TGCGCCAGCAGCTTGCAGGGCTCTGGAAACACCATATATTTT.

This rearrangement joins TRBV4-1 to TRBJ1-2; D may be TRBD1 (6 bases). The CDR3 contains 15 residues. Germline lookup yields CDR1 MGHRA and CDR2 YSYEKL. V was shortened by 0 bases and J by 7 bases, with 15 bases between the two germline ends. This CDR3 is CASSQDHRARSGYTF. The CDR3 region has the DNA TGCGCCAGCAGCCAAGATCACAGGGCACGTAGTGGCTACACCTTC.

The chain couples TRBV4-1 to TRBJ2-7; D perhaps matches TRBD1 (5 bases). V dropped 6 bases and J dropped 3 bases, with 12 bases sitting between them. In germline, CDR1 is MGHRA, CDR2 YSYEKL. The CDR3 extends over 13 amino acids. The CDR3 DNA is TGCGCCAGCAGTCTACAGGTCTACTACGAGCAGTACTTC. Protein sequence: CASSLQVYYEQYF.

The chain links TRBV30 to TRBJ1-2; D might be TRBD1 (5 bases). Trimming removed 7 bases from V and 8 bases from J, with 23 bases in between. Germline CDR1 and CDR2: GTSNPN and SVGIG (reference sequence). The CDR3 contains 14 residues. The CDR3 DNA reads TGTGCCTACATCACGAGGGCAGCCGGGGGAGGCTACACCTTC. It translates to CAYITRAAGGGYTF.

The chain combines TRBV5-1 with TRBJ2-1, with TRBD2 identical over 12 bases. The CDR3 totals 17 residues. The ends lost 3 bases at V and 0 bases at J; junction bases unmatched: 4. Germline CDR1 and CDR2: SGHRS and YFSETQ. Written as DNA, the CDR3 is TGCGCCAGCAGCTCCTCTAGCGGGGGGGCCTCCTACAATGAGCAGTTCTTC. This sequence encodes CASSSSSGGASYNEQFF.

This rearrangement joins TRBV4-2 to TRBJ1-6; no clear D gene. The CDR3 runs 17 residues. Trimming took 1 base from V and 10 from J, leaving 20 bases between them. Looked up from germline, CDR1 is LGHNA and CDR2 is YNFKEQ. The CDR3 nucleotides are TGTGCCAGCAGCCAAGTAGTCACAGACAATCCTCCGTCACCCCTCCACTTT. Its protein is CASSQVVTDNPPSPLHF.

V and J are TRBV10-1 and TRBJ2-1; 11 positions match TRBD2. V trimming: 2 bases; J trimming: 8 bases; junction bases outside the gene matches: 2. This CDR3 has 14 amino acids. Germline V lookup: CDR1 WNHNN, CDR2 SYGVQD (reference sequence). CDR3 nucleotides: TGCGCCAGCAGTGAGACTAGCGGGGGCTATGAGCAGTTCTTC. Translating gives CASSETSGGYEQFF.

V gene TRBV30 combines with J gene TRBJ1-2; D remains ambiguous. V was clipped by 3 bases and J by 3 bases, with 11 bases between them. The CDR3 covers 13 residues. Germline CDR1 reads GTSNPN; CDR2 reads SVGIG (reference sequence). DNA for the CDR3: TGTGCCTGGAGGGTCGGACTTTACTATGGCTACACCTTC. Protein: CAWRVGLYYGYTF.

This clone was observed once. J is TRBJ1-1 and V is TRBV2; a possible D gene is TRBD1 (5 bases). The V and J ends lost 6 bases and 0 bases respectively, with 11 bases between them. CDR3 length: 14 residues. CDR1 SNHLY and CDR2 FYNNEI come from the germline V gene. The CDR3 region has the DNA TGTGCCAGCAGCCAAGGGGTATTGAACACTGAAGCTTTCTTT. Translation gives CASSQGVLNTEAFF.

This chain links TRBV5-4 with TRBJ2-2; 7 bases match TRBD2. CDR3 length: 16 amino acids. Germline loops: CDR1 SGHNT, CDR2 YYREEE (reference sequence). V lost 1 base and J lost 1; bases outside the gene matches: 4. The CDR3 loop reads CASSLMLAVNTGELFF. CDR3 DNA sequence: TGTGCCAGCAGCTTGATGCTAGCGGTGAACACCGGGGAGCTGTTTTTT.

The V gene is TRBV7-9, the J gene TRBJ2-7; TRBD1 might be the D (5 bases). Trimming took off 4 bases at V and 0 bases at J, with 10 bases between the two ends. CDR1 is SEHNR and CDR2 is FQNEAQ in the germline V gene (reference sequence). The CDR3 has 14 residues. CDR3 residues: CASSYPGSSYEQYF. In nucleotides, the CDR3 is TGTGCCAGCAGCTACCCAGGGTCCTCCTACGAGCAGTACTTC.

The chain couples TRBV9 to TRBJ2-1, with 9 bases identical to TRBD1. The CDR3 is made up of 15 amino acids. Losses at the gene ends were 6 bases for V and 6 bases for J; bases not matched to a gene: 10. Germline assignment: CDR1 SGDLS and CDR2 YYNGEE. CDR3 loop: CASNPSGTGINEQFF. For the CDR3, the DNA is TGTGCCAGCAACCCTTCCGGGACAGGGATCAATGAGCAGTTCTTC.

The V call is TRBV4-1, the J call TRBJ2-4; TRBD1 might be the D (7 bases). V was trimmed by 4 bases and J by 4 bases, leaving 20 bases between them. The CDR3 loop spans 17 amino acids. CDR1 is MGHRA, CDR2 YSYEKL, per germline. The CDR3 DNA follows: TGCGCCAGCAGCCCATCGGGACTCGGACAGGCGAAAAACATTCAGTACTTC. As protein: CASSPSGLGQAKNIQYF.

The chain recombines TRBV9 with TRBJ2-2; maybe TRBD1 (6 bases). The CDR3 has 15 residues. CDR1 and CDR2 from the germline V gene are SGDLS and YYNGEE. Trimming took 4 bases from V and 5 from J, leaving 15 bases between them. This CDR3 is CASSPPGHRTGELFF. As DNA, the CDR3 is TGTGCCAGCAGCCCACCGGGACACAGAACCGGGGAGCTGTTTTTT. Looking up the rest from reference TRBV9 and TRBJ2-2 gives the full variable domain: DSGVTQTPKHLITATGQRVTLRCSPRSGDLSVYWYQQSLDQGLQFLIQYYNGEERAKGNILERFSAQQFPDLHSELNLSSLELGDSALYFCASSPPGHRTGELFFGEGSRLTVL.

The chain combines TRBV19 with TRBJ2-1, with 8 bases lining up with TRBD2. CDR1 and CDR2 (germline): LNHDA, SQIVND (reference sequence). V shed 6 bases, J shed 0 bases, and the junction held 1 base outside the gene matches. The CDR3 has 14 amino acids. The chain's CDR3 is CASSGGASYNEQFF. For the CDR3, the DNA is TGTGCCAGTAGCGGGGGGGCCTCCTACAATGAGCAGTTCTTC.